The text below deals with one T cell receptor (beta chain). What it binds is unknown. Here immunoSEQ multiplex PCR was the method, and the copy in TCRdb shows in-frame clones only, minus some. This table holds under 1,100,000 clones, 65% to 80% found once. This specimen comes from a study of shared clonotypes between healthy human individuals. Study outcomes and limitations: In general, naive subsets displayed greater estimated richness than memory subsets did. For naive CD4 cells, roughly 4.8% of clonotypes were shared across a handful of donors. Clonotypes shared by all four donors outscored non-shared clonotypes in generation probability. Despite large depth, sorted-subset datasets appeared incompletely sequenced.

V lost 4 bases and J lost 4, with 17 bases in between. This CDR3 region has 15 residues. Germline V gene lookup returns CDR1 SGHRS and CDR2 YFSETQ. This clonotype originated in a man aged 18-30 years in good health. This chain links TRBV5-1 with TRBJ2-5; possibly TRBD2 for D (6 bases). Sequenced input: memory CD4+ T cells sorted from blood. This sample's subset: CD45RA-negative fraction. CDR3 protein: CASSEFPGLGETQYF. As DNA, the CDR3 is TGCGCCAGCAGCGAGTTCCCGGGACTTGGAGAGACCCAGTACTTC.